The sequence of this T cell receptor (beta chain) was determined in a study of human T cells and chemical hapten exposure. Study background: It was small differences in pooled library volume that mainly caused per-sample TCR yields to vary.

Total RNA came from unfractionated whole blood. Findings and caveats of the study: Once DPC sensitization occurred, TCRs above 1 in 1000 frequency showed no change.

The CDR3 totals 15 residues. Trimming removed 6 bases from V and 4 bases from J; junction bases left unmatched: 9. The V gene's germline CDR1 is MDHEN and CDR2 SYDVKM. This clonotype showed up many times. Its antigen is still unknown. Unique molecular identifiers were affixed to discrete cDNA molecules within the library. Study processing details: Samples had a median of around 92,000 TCRs, ranging 23,224 to 690,600. TCRdb analysed the reads with MiXCR anew, one entry per CDR3 protein. These V and J calls originate from TCRdb's pipeline instead of the authors' own analysis. The table includes fewer than 150,000 distinct CDR3 sequences, about 7.7% detected once.

The source is a human donor in good health. Some clones in this sample may be carry-over from other donors' samples. Sample: whole blood. The chain combines TRBV28 with TRBJ1-2; TRBD1 agrees at 9 bases. CDR3 DNA sequence: TGTGCCAGCAGCCGACCCACAGGGGGCGCCTATGGCTACACCTTC. Translating it yields CASSRPTGGAYGYTF.